This TCR beta chain was profiled in a study of cytomegalovirus exposure and HLA in healthy donors (dated by TCRdb to between 2016 and 2019). Concerning the study at large: An earlier analysis of about 560 of the donors reported about 280 Gb of sequence data and roughly 120 million unique TCR beta sequences obtained from about 200 million T cells. An early release covering over 500 HLA-typed donors comprised approximately 300 gigabases of sequencing data and some 79 million unique TCR sequences. The genetic ancestry cluster associated with self-reported Caucasian donors included roughly four fifths of the 398 genotyped donors. The study was designed to test whether signatures of past pathogen exposure could be identified by cataloging public T cell receptors. The study profiled the T cell repertoires of around 700 subjects by immunosequencing and related them to cytomegalovirus serostatus. Along with the approximately 620-subject first cohort, a separate validation cohort of over a hundred different subjects was used. To predict cytomegalovirus infection status, the study brought together high-throughput TCR immunosequencing, statistical association of individual TCRs with disease status, and machine learning. To study patterns of TCR occurrence, a later analysis re-analyzed previously published TCR beta repertoires from 500 to 850 donors and added high-resolution HLA genotyping. In the later analysis, no new phenotypic data were used to find candidate immune exposures; instead, reliance was placed on TCR beta sequences and their occurrence across donors. An earlier analysis of several hundred of the donors applied high-throughput TCR beta sequencing to assess whether each TCR beta V gene segment acted as functional or pseudogenic. Donor age, sex, ethnicity and CMV serostatus were collected together with the repertoire data. A later genetic analysis took genome-wide SNP genotypes for about 65% of the 666 donors and used that subset as a discovery cohort. All discovery cohort repertoires had been generated using a single sequencing platform. HLA typing included class I and class II loci at four-digit resolution. Typing coverage differed by locus: A, B, C, DRB1 and DQB1 were typed in roughly 629-630 donors, DQA1 in about 510, DPA1 in around 610, and DPB1 in 450 to 480. Several DR-DQ haplotypes were treated as single units for association and clustering because of strong linkage in the cohort. On average, around 240,000 unique TCR beta nucleotide sequences were sequenced per donor among some 420 genotyped donors of the cohort, with 15% to 20% of those sequences being non-productive. Beyond this particular receptor, the publication reports: For the cohort, immune exposure information was limited to CMV serostatus. Most CMV-associated TCR beta chains appeared to be HLA-restricted in a later analysis, and the HLA associations seemed to be driven largely by CMV exposure. Across donors, most TCR sequences were observed very rarely, whereas some public TCRs were present in many individuals. Linkage disequilibrium might explain the correlated functional status among segregating V segments, but an unknown experimental factor could not be ruled out. In a later genetic analysis, a missense DCLRE1C variant was associated with V-gene and J-gene trimming of TCR beta chains, and the association was replicated in an independent cohort. Specific HLA alleles were associated with 16,951 TCR beta sequences at a false discovery rate of 0.05 in a later analysis. The classifier was reported to diagnose cytomegalovirus status with high specificity and sensitivity in both the original and validation cohorts. Some IMGT-functional V segments, including TRBV6-2 and TRBV6-3, could not be distinguished by the 87-base-pair reads and were therefore excluded. The cohort was sequenced for TCR beta chains only, and without alpha or paired-chain data the features that could be detected were limited. An earlier analysis of roughly 570 of the donors showed that most TCR beta V segments appeared in productive rearrangements either about 90% or about 30% of the time, which broadly matched IMGT annotations. A group of highly shared sequence variants was considered likely to be a technical artifact of the sequencing pipeline. In vitro tests confirmed that three of the cytomegalovirus-associated TCR beta chains recognize cytomegalovirus antigens. The presence/absence analyses assumed that sequencing depth was roughly uniform across donors, and that assumption may not be true. Because some donors lacked HLA typing at each locus, the association tests relied only on the typed subset. A later analysis found that HLA-associated TCR beta chains were more clonally expanded and had lower generation probabilities than equally common non-associated chains. Compared with the approximately 700-donor mean, donors in an Asian-associated ancestry cluster had fewer N-insertions in productive TCRs, according to a later genetic analysis. In the study, around 150 TCR beta chains were listed as associated with cytomegalovirus. Strong co-occurrence of HLA alleles, especially DR and DQ, made assigning TCR associations to individual alleles difficult. The authors suggested that the approach could potentially be extended to other disease states and immunological phenotypes. According to a later analysis, parvovirus B19, influenza, CMV and Epstein-Barr virus appeared linked to several top co-occurrence clusters. A further reported finding was that TCR beta sequences accurately predicted the HLA-A and HLA-B alleles for most subjects in the first cohort. About 15 rarely observed V segments, including chromosome 9 orphons, were excluded from the earlier analysis of about 610 of the donors because counts were too low. In a later analysis, TCR association rates were found to vary across HLA loci, with the most associated TCRs seen for DRB1 alleles and the fewest for HLA-C alleles.

Library method: the immunoSEQ multiplex PCR assay. The multiplex PCR relied on a mix of 60 forward primers for TCR Vbeta segments and 13 reverse primers for TCR Jbeta segments. The CDR3 region of rearranged TCR beta genes was amplified from genomic DNA by a multiplex PCR assay. On the Illumina HiSeq System, the amplified TCR beta libraries were sequenced as 87-base-pair reads. On the study's bioinformatics: In a later analysis, tens of millions of unique TCR beta chains were counted across the roughly 670 repertoires, and about 10 million of these chains were shared by at least two donors. A nearest-neighbor algorithm error-corrected the raw reads and collapsed the reads into unique sequences, merging closely related sequences to remove PCR and sequencing errors. To assign V, D and J gene segments, CDR3 sequences were aligned to IMGT reference sequences. Each retained sequence needed at least a six-nucleotide match to both a V gene segment and a J gene segment. A rearrangement counted as productive if the CDR3 had no stop codons and remained in frame with V and J, and every other rearrangement counted as non-productive. CDR3 was defined by IMGT convention, running from the second conserved V-encoded cysteine to the conserved J-encoded phenylalanine. In an earlier analysis of more than 550 of the donors, sequences lacking an unambiguous match to a single V gene segment were excluded. An earlier analysis of 500 to 600 of the donors classified V segments as functional when productive rearrangements were above 56.7% and as segregating when the standard deviation between donors was above 5%. A statistical classification framework was built for diagnosing cytomegalovirus status from the catalog of TCR beta chain sequences. A later analysis assigned V and J genes by comparing TCR nucleotide sequences with IMGT/GENE-DB human TR gene sequences. In a later analysis, CDR3 sequences and most-parsimonious VDJ recombination scenarios were assigned using the TCRdist pipeline. In a later analysis, every TCR beta chain was defined by the combination of its CDR3 amino acid sequence and its V-gene family, and reads without a unique V-gene family were dropped. In a later analysis, 450 to 600 highly shared, low-generation-probability nucleotide sequences were removed to address suspected cross-contamination and a sequencing artifact. In a later analysis, a clonal expansion index was calculated for each public chain from normalized within-repertoire ranks of inferred template counts. In a later analysis, generation probabilities were computed with a VDJ recombination model fitted to out-of-frame rearrangements, and the resulting probabilities were checked against IGoR. A later analysis scored TCR-TCR, TCR-HLA and TCR-CMV co-occurrence with hypergeometric tests, applying a repertoire-size bias correction to TCR pairs. To estimate false discovery rates, a later analysis permuted the HLA or CMV assignments 20 times. In a later analysis, co-occurring TCRs were grouped using DBSCAN, and TCRdist sequence similarity was added for clustering within HLA-allele-positive subsets. Co-occurrence clustering excluded repertoires with fewer than 30,000 or more than 120,000 public chains, plus five with anomalous nucleotide sharing. TCRdb took over this immuneACCESS table, retaining in-frame rearrangements with V and J assigned. Such tables are incomplete; in checked studies, under half of the missing clones stem from an unresolved V gene, and the remainder is unexplained. The DNA was the basis for D and trimming; V, J and clone size are from that table. For this sample there are more than 110,000 clones; about 71% appear just once. The ten largest clones take up 2.1% of the sample.

About this clone itself: Its antigen remains undetermined. Base-call qualities are not available, and no considerably larger clone is one nucleotide away.

Reading the germline V gene gives CDR1 MDHEN and CDR2 SYDVKM. The CDR3 holds 17 amino acids from the cysteine to the phenylalanine. The sequence is cut down to CDR3 DNA, 51 bases in frame from base 1. V is trimmed back by 5 bases and J by 0 bases, and the junction contains 12 bases that no gene match accounts for. In total, roughly 670 healthy bone marrow donors made up the cohort. All cohort members were sampled while nominally healthy, although unrecorded immune exposures were likely present. The donor was CMV seropositive and was included in the group of approximately 310 seropositive cohort members. A peripheral blood sample was provided by each donor, and peripheral blood mononuclear cells were used for TCR beta sequencing. Genomic DNA extraction from the blood cell samples was performed with the Qiagen DNeasy Blood Extraction Kit.

This sequence was found in a woman between 55 and 75 years old in good health and CMV-seropositive. Sequenced: PBMCs. Recombination connected TRBV28 to TRBJ2-5, and 7 bases in between align with TRBD1. CDR3 reads: CASSLPLDRRYQETQYF. In nucleotide form, the sequence is TGTGCCAGCAGTCTCCCCCTGGACAGGCGGTACCAAGAGACCCAGTACTTC.